This record looks at one T cell receptor beta chain sequence and its context. The antigen is not known. Time point meaning: 266 days after commencement of treatment, after nivolumab therapy. Treatment in this sample: AdE1-LMPpoly-expanded autologous EBV-specific T-cell therapy followed by anti-PD-1 nivolumab. The V gene lost 3 bases and the J gene lost 5 bases, with 14 bases spanning the gap. Germline lookup yields CDR1 MDHEN and CDR2 SYDVKM. The CDR3 has 15 amino acids. Generated by immunoSEQ multiplex PCR, the TCRdb table keeps only in-frame clones and is missing some. The sample has about 21,000 clones, about 88% seen once; the top ten hold roughly a third. The sample comes from a study of EBV T-cell therapy then PD-1 blockade in nasopharyngeal carcinoma.

Sequenced material: CD8+ T cells from blood, taken around day 250 from a patient whose treatment included autologous EBV-specific T cells and nivolumab. The gene calls are TRBV28 and TRBJ1-5; TRBD1 might be the D (6 bases). The receptor was isolated from a man aged 35-49 years with nasopharyngeal carcinoma. CDR3 in amino acids: CASSFRTAIHQPQHF. As DNA, the CDR3 is TGTGCCAGCAGTTTCCGGACAGCCATACATCAGCCCCAGCATTTT.